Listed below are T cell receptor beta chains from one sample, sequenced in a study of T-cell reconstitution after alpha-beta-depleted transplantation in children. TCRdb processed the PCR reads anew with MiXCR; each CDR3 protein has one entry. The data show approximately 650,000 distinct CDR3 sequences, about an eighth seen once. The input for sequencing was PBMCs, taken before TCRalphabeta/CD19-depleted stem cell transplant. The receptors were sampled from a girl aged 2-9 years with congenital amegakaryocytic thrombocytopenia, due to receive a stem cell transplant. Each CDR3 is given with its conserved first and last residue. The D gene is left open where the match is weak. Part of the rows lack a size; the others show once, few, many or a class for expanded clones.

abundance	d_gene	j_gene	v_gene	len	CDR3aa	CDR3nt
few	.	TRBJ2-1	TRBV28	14	CASSFRGVSNEQFF	TGTGCCAGCAGTTTTAGGGGGGTTTCTAATGAGCAGTTCTTC
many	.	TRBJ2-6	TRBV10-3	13	CAMRPTGANVLTF	TGTGCCATGCGCCCTACTGGGGCCAACGTCCTGACTTTC
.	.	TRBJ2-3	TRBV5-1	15	CASTVLAGAADTQYF	TGCGCCAGCACAGTACTAGCTGGAGCGGCAGATACGCAGTATTTT
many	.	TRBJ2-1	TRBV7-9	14	CASRPPEGFPEQFF	TGTGCCAGCAGACCTCCCGAGGGGTTTCCTGAGCAGTTCTTC
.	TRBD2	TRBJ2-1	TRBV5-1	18	CASSARPTSASSYNEQFF	TGCGCCAGCAGCGCTCGGCCGACTAGCGCAAGCTCCTACAATGAGCAGTTCTTC
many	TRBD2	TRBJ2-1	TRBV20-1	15	CSASPLAGDFNEQFF	TGCAGTGCTAGCCCACTAGCGGGAGACTTCAATGAGCAGTTCTTC
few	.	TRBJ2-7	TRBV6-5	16	CASLTDRGGIDYEQYF	TGTGCCAGCCTAACCGACAGGGGAGGGATTGACTACGAGCAGTACTTC
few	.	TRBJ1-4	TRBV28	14	CASIRTNRDEKLFF	TGTGCCAGCATCAGGACCAATAGGGATGAAAAACTGTTTTTT
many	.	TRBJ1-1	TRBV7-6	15	CASSLVGGLNTEAFF	TGTGCCAGCAGCTTAGTGGGGGGCCTGAACACTGAAGCTTTCTTT
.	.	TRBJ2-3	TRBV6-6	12	CASSSDPDTQYF	TGTGCCAGCAGCTCTGATCCAGATACGCAGTATTTT
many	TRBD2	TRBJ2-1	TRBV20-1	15	CSASLGLAGGNEQFF	TGCAGTGCTTCCTTGGGACTAGCGGGGGGAAATGAGCAGTTCTTC
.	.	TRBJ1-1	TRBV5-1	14	CASTRESGAPEAFF	TGCGCCAGCACACGGGAATCGGGGGCCCCCGAAGCTTTCTTT
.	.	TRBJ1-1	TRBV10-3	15	CAISESGSTSAEAFF	TGTGCCATCAGTGAGTCGGGTTCGACCAGTGCTGAAGCTTTCTTT
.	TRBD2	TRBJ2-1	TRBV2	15	CASSVKAGPDNEQFF	TGTGCCAGCAGTGTGAAAGCGGGGCCTGACAATGAGCAGTTCTTC
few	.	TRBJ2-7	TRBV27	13	CASTLLGSHEQYF	TGTGCCAGCACTTTACTAGGTTCCCACGAGCAGTACTTC
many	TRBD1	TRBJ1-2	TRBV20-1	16	CSARDRTRDRYYGYTF	TGCAGTGCTAGAGATCGGACCCGGGACAGGTACTATGGCTACACCTTC
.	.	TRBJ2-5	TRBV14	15	CASSRGKSVSETQYF	TGTGCCAGCAGCCGAGGCAAGAGTGTTAGCGAGACCCAGTACTTC
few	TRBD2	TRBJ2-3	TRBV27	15	CASTPVAGAGNTQYF	TGTGCCAGCACCCCAGTAGCGGGAGCGGGAAATACGCAGTATTTT
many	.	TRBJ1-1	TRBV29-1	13	CSVARRMNTEAFF	TGCAGCGTTGCCAGACGCATGAACACTGAAGCTTTCTTT
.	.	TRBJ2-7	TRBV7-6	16	CASSLASAVSTYEQYF	TGTGCCAGCAGCTTAGCATCGGCTGTATCAACCTACGAGCAGTACTTC
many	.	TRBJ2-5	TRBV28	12	CASSRGVGAQYF	TGTGCCAGCTCAAGGGGGGTGGGGGCCCAGTACTTC
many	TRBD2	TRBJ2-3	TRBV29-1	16	CSVTGTSGVGTDTQYF	TGCAGCGTCACCGGGACTAGCGGGGTGGGGACAGATACGCAGTATTTT
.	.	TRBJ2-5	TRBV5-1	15	CASSLVQGRQETQYF	TGCGCCAGCAGCTTGGTACAGGGGAGGCAAGAGACCCAGTACTTC
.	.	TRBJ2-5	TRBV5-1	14	CASSLLTTKETQYF	TGCGCCAGCAGCTTGCTGACAACCAAAGAGACCCAGTACTTC
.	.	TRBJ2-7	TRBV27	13	CASSIVPGYEQYF	TGTGCCAGCAGCATCGTTCCTGGGTACGAGCAGTACTTC
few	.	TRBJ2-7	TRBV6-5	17	CASSYPTLGARSYEQYF	TGTGCCAGCAGTTACCCCACATTGGGGGCGCGGTCCTACGAGCAGTACTTC
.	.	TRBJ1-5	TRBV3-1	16	CASSQGVRGLHQPQHF	TGTGCCAGCAGCCAAGGGGTCAGGGGCCTCCATCAGCCCCAGCATTTT
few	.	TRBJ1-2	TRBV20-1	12	CSARDGQLGYTF	TGCAGTGCTAGAGACGGTCAGCTCGGCTACACCTTC
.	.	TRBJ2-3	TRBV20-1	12	CSARRGGHTQYF	TGCAGTGCTAGACGAGGTGGGCATACGCAGTATTTT
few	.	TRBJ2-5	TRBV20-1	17	CSARPFGGGYTQETQYF	TGCAGTGCTAGACCCTTTGGGGGCGGGTACACCCAAGAGACCCAGTACTTC
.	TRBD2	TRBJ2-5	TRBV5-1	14	CASSLTSGSQTQYF	TGCGCCAGCAGCTTGACTAGCGGGAGTCAGACCCAGTACTTC
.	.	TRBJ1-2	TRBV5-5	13	CASSLSDFYGYTF	TGTGCCAGCAGCTTGTCAGACTTCTATGGCTACACCTTC
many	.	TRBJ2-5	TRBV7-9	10	CASRKETQYF	TGTGCCAGCAGAAAAGAGACCCAGTACTTC
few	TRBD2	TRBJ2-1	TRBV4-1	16	CASSQEPRTSGNEQFF	TGCGCCAGCAGCCAAGAGCCCCGTACTAGCGGCAATGAGCAGTTCTTC
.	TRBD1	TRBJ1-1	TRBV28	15	CASSFTTGVPTEAFF	TGTGCCAGCAGTTTTACGACAGGGGTGCCCACTGAAGCTTTCTTT
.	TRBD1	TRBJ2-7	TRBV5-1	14	CASSSNRGPNEQYF	TGCGCCAGCAGCTCAAACAGGGGGCCAAACGAGCAGTACTTC
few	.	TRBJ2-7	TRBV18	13	CASSWGQDYEQYF	TGTGCCAGCTCATGGGGACAAGACTACGAGCAGTACTTC
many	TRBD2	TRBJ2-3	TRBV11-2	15	CASSLEGVSAGGQYF	TGTGCCAGCAGCTTAGAAGGCGTTTCGGCGGGGGGGCAGTATTTT
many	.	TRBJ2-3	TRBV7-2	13	CASSPKWADTQYF	TGTGCCAGCAGCCCAAAGTGGGCAGATACGCAGTATTTT
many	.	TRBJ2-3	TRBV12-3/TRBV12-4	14	CASSSLFGTDTQYF	TGTGCCAGCAGCTCCCTTTTTGGCACAGATACGCAGTATTTT
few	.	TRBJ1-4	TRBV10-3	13	CAISDRGGGKLFF	TGTGCCATCAGTGACCGAGGGGGGGGAAAACTGTTTTTT
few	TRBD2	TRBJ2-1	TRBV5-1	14	CASSLAGLANEQFF	TGCGCCAGCAGCTTAGCGGGACTAGCAAATGAGCAGTTCTTC
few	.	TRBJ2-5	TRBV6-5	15	CASSYGGGGQETQYF	TGTGCCAGCAGTTACGGAGGGGGAGGCCAAGAGACCCAGTACTTC
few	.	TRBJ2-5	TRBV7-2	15	CASSLVGEPLETQYF	TGTGCCAGCAGCTTAGTTGGTGAGCCGTTAGAGACCCAGTACTTC
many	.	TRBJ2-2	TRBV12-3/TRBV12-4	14	CASSFSMNTGELFF	TGTGCCAGCAGTTTTTCTATGAACACCGGGGAGCTGTTTTTT